This T cell receptor beta chain was obtained from a study of T cell responses to AZD1222 COVID-19 vaccine. Study-level background: Second doses that came at about 4 or about 12 weeks were put together. Study-level results: A mostly white British donor set with more females was recruited, and clonal diversity was possibly underestimated.

About this clone: What it binds is not known.

This CDR3 is 16 amino acids long. CDR1 and CDR2 from the germline V gene are SGHKS and YYEKEE (reference sequence). The V end lost 4 bases, the J end lost 0 bases, and 16 bases lay between the germline ends. Produced via immunoSEQ multiplex PCR; TCRdb's table is partial and in-frame only. The profile shows around 99,000 clones, roughly 92% of them singletons. This TCR derives from an adult in good health. Sequences were derived from peripheral blood, sampled on day 0 of AZD1222 vaccination. The chain carries TRBV5-5 and TRBJ1-1, with TRBD1 as a possible D gene (5 bases). Here the CDR3 DNA reads TGTGCCAGCAGCCGGGGGGTTGAAAGGATGAACACTGAAGCTTTCTTT. Residues: CASSRGVERMNTEAFF.